The text below deals with one T cell receptor (beta chain). This sample stems from a study of blood T cell repertoires in COVID-19. Across the study: The cDNA or gDNA used as material had been derived from T cells, B-cell-depleted T cells, or PBMCs.

In the study's own analysis: Amplifying reference gene primers gave estimates of nucleated cell counts. Clones were sequenced by immunoSEQ multiplex PCR, and TCRdb holds only the in-frame ones, with some missing. D and trimming come from the DNA, and the V and J calls and clone size come from that table. The data show 200,000 to 300,000 clones, 80% to 90% seen once. There are 13 residues in the CDR3. From germline, CDR1 is SQVTM and CDR2 ANQGSEA. Between the trimmed V and J ends, which lost 1 base and 4 bases, there was a span of 8 bases. What was sequenced was peripheral blood. The chain joins TRBV29-1 to TRBJ2-4; possibly TRBD1 for D (5 bases). The source of this sequence is a woman aged 50 to 60 with acute or convalescent COVID-19. CDR3 DNA: TGCAGCGTTGAAGGGGCAGGGAAAAACATTCAGTACTTC. This gives the protein CSVEGAGKNIQYF.